This T cell receptor (beta chain) was profiled in a study of shared clonotypes between healthy human individuals. The CDR3 length is 15 residues. Trimming stripped 5 bases from V and 4 bases from J, with 14 bases between. The germline V gene encodes CDR1 LNHNV and CDR2 YYDKDF (reference sequence). Sequencing was performed with immunoSEQ multiplex PCR; in TCRdb, only in-frame clones are kept and a portion is missing. The table has roughly 2.1 million clones, around 93% seen once; the top ten hold more than 1.5%. CD45RO-negative, CCR7-positively selected cells formed the naive CD8 fraction, excluding terminally differentiated effector memory CD45RA+ cells.

The sample taken for sequencing was naive CD8+ T cells from PBMCs. The V call is TRBV15, the J call TRBJ1-4; the D is unclear. The receptor was derived from a man younger than 35 in good health. Some clones in this sample may be carry-over from other donors' samples. For the CDR3, the DNA is TGTGCCACCAGCGGCCAGCGCCAGAGTAATGAAAAACTGTTTTTT. Protein product: CATSGQRQSNEKLFF.